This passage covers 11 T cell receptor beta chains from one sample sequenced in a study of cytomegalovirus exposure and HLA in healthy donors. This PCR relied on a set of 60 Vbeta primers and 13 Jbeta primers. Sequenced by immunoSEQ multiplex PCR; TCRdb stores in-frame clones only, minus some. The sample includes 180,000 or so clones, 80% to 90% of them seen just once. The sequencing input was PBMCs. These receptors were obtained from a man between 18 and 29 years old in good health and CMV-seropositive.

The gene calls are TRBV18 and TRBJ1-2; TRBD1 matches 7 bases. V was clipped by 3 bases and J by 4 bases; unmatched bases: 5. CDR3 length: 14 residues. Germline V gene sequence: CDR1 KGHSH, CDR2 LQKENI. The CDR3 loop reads CASSPPTGVYGYTF. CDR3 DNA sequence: TGTGCCAGCTCACCCCCCACAGGGGTCTATGGCTACACCTTC.

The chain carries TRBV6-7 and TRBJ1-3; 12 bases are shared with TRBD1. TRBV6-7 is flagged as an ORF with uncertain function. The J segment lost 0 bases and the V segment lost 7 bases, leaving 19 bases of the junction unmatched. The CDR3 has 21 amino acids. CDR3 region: CASTWDRGRNGWLSSGNTIYF. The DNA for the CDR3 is TGTGCCAGCACTTGGGACAGGGGGCGAAATGGCTGGCTCAGCTCTGGAAACACCATATATTTT.

Here the CDR3 DNA reads TGTGCCAGCAGCGTCGACAGGGCTGGTGACTACGAGCAGTACTTC. Encoded protein: CASSVDRAGDYEQYF. The chain has TRBV9 and TRBJ2-7; TRBD1 matches at 7 bases. The V gene's germline CDR1 is SGDLS and CDR2 YYNGEE. The junction had 8 bases not matched to a gene; V was cut back by 2 bases and J by 3 bases. The length of the CDR3 is 15 residues.

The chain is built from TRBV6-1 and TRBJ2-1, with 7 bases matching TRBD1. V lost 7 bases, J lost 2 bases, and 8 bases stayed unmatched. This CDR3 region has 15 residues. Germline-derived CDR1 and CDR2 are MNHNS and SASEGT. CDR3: CASILDRAAYNEQFF. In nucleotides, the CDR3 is TGTGCCAGCATCCTTGACAGGGCTGCCTACAATGAGCAGTTCTTC.

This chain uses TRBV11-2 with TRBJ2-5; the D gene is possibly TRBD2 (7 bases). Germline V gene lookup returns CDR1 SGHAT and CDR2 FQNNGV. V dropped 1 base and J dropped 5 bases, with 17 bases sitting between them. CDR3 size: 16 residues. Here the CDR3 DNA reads TGTGCCAGCAGCTTAGGTCTAAGGGGGGGAGATGAGACCCAGTACTTC. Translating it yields CASSLGLRGGDETQYF.

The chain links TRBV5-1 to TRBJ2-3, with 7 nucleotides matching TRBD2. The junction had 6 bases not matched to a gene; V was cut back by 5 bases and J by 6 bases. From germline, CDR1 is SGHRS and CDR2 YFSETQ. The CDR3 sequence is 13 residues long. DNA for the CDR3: TGCGCCAGCAGTCTGGCGGGGGAGGATACGCAGTATTTT. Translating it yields CASSLAGEDTQYF. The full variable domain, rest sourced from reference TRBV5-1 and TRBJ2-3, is KAGVTQTPRYLIKTRGQQVTLSCSPISGHRSVSWYQQTPGQGLQFLFEYFSETQRNKGNFPGRFSGRQFSNSRSEMNVSTLELGDSALYLCASSLAGEDTQYFGPGTRLTVL.

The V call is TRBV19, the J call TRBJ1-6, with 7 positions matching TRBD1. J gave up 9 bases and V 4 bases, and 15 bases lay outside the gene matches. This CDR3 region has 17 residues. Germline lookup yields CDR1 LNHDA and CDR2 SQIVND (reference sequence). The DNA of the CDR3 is TGTGCCAGTAGTACCCACCGGGTGGGAAGGGGGCCTTCACCCCTCCACTTT. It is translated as CASSTHRVGRGPSPLHF.

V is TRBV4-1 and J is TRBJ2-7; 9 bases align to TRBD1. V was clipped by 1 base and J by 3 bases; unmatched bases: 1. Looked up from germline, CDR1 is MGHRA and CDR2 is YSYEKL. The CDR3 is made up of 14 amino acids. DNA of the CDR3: TGCGCCAGCAGCCAAGGGGACAGGGTCTACGAGCAGTACTTC. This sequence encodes CASSQGDRVYEQYF.

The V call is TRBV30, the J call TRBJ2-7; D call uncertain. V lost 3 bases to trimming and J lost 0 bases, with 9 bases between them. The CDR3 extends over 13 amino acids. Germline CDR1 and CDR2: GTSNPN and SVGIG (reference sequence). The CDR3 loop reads CAWRNPGSYEQYF. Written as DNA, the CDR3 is TGTGCCTGGAGAAACCCGGGCTCCTACGAGCAGTACTTC.

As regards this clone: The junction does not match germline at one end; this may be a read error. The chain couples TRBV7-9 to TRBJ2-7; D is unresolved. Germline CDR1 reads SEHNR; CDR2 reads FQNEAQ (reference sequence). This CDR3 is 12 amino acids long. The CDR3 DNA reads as TGTTCCAGCAGCTTACCCAGGTCCGAGCAGTACTTC. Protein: CSSSLPRSEQYF. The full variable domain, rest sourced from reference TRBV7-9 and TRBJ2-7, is DTGVSQNPRHKITKRGQNVTFRCDPISEHNRLYWYRQTLGQGPEFLTYFQNEAQLEKSRLLSDRFSAERPKGSFSTLEIQRTEQGDSAMYLCSSSLPRSEQYFGPGTRLTVT.

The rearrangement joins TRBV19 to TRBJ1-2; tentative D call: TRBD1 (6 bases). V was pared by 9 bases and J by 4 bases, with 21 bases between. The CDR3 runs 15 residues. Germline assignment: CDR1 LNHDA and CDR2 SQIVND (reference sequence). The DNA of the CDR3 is TGTGCCAGCAGGAACCAGGGGTTGCCCCTCTATGGCTACACCTTC. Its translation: CASRNQGLPLYGYTF.